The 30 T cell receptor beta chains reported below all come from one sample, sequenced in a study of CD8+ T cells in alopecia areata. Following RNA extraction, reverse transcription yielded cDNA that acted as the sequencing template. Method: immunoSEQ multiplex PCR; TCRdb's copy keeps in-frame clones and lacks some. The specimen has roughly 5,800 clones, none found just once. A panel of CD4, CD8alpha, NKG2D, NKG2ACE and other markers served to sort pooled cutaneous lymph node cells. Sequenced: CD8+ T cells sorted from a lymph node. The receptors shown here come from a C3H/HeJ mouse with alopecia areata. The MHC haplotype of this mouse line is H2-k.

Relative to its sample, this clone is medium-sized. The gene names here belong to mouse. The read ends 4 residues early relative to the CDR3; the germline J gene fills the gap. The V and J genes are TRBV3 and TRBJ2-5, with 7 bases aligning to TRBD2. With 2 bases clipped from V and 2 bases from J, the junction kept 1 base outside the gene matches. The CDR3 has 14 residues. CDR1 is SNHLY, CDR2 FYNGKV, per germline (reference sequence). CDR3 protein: CASSLRLGQDTQYF. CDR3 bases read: TGTGCCAGCAGCTTACGACTGGGCCAAGAC.

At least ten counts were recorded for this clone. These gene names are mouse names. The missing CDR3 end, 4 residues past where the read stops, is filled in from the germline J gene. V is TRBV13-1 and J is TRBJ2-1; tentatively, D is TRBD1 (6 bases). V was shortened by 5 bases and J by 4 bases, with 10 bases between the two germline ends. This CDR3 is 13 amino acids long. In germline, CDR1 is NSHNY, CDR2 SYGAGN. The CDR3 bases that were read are TGTGCCAGCAGCCGGGACAATTATGCT. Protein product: CASSRDNYA. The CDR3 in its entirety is CASSRDNYAEQFF.

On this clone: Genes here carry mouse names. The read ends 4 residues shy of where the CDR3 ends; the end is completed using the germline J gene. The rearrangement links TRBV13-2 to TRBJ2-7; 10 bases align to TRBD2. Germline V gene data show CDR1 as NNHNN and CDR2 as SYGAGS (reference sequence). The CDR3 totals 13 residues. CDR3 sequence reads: CASAPGLGYEQYF. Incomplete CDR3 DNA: TGTGCCAGCGCCCCGGGACTGGGGTAT.

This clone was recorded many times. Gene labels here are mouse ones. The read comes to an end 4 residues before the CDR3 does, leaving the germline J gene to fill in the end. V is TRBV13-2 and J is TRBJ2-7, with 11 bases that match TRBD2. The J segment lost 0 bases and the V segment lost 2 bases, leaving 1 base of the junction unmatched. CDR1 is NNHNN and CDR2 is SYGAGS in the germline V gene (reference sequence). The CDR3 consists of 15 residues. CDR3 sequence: CASGEGLGASYEQYF. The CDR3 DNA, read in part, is TGTGCCAGCGGTGAGGGACTGGGGGCCTCCTAT.

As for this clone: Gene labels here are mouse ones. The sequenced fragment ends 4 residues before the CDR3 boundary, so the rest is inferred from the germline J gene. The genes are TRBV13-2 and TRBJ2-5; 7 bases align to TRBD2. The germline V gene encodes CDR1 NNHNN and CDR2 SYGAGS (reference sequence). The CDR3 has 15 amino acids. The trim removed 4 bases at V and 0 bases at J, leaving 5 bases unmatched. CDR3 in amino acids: CASGPGGLNQDTQYF. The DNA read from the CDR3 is TGTGCCAGCGGTCCTGGGGGACTTAACCAAGAC.

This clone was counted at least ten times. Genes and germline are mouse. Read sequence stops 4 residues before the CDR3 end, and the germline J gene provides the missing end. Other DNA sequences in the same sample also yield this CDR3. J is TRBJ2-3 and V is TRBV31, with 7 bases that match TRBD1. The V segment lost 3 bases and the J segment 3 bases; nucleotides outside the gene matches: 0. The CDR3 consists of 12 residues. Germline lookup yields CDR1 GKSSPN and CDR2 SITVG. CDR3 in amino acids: CAWRTGAETLYF. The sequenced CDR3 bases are TGTGCCTGGAGGACAGGGGCAGAA. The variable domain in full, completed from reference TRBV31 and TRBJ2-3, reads AQTIHQWPVAEIKAVGSPLSLGCTIKGKSSPNLYWYWQATGGTLQQLFYSITVGQVESVVQLNLSASRPKDDQFILSTEKLLLSHSGFYLCAWRTGAETLYFGSGTRLTVL.

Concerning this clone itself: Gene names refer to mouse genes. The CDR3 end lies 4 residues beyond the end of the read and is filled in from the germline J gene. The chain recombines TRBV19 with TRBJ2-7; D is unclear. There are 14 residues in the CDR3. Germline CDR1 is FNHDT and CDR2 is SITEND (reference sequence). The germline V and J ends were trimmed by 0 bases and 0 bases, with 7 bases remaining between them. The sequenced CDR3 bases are TGTGCCAGCAGTATAGCCCTGGACTCCTAT. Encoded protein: CASSIALDSY. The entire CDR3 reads CASSIALDSYEQYF. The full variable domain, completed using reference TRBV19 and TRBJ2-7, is GGIITQTPKFLIGQEGQKLTLKCQQNFNHDTMYWYRQDSGKGLRLIYYSITENDLQKGDLSEGYDASREKKSSFSLTVTSAQKNEMAVFLCASSIALDSYEQYFGPGTRLTVL.

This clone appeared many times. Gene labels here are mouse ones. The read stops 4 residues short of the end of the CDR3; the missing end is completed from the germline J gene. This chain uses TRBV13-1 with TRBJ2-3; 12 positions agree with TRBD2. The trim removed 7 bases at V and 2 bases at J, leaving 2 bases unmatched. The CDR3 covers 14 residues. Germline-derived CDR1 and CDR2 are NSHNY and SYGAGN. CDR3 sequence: CASGTGGIAETLYF. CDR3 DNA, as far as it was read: TGTGCCAGCGGGACTGGGGGGATTGCAGAA.

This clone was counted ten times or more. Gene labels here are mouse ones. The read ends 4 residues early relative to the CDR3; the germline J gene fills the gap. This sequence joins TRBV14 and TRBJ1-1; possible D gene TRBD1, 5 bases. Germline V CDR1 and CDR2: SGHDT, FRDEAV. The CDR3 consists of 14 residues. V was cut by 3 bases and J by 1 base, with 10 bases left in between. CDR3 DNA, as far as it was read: TGTGCCAGCAGTTCCGGGCAGGGAAACACA. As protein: CASSSGQGNT. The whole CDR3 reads CASSSGQGNTEVFF.

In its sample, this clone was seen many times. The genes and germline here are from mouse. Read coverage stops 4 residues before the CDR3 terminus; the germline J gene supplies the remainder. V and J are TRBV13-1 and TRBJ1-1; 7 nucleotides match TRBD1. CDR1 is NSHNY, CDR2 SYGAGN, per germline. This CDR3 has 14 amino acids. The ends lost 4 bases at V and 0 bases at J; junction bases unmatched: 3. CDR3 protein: CASSPGTANTEVFF. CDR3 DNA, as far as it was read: TGTGCCAGCAGTCCCGGGACAGCAAACACA.

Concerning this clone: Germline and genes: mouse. CDR3 bases read: TGTGCCAGCAGTGATCCAGGGAACTATGCT. This translates into CASSDPGNYA. The complete CDR3 reads CASSDPGNYAEQFF. J is TRBJ2-1 and V is TRBV13-3, with D possibly being TRBD1 (5 bases). Sequencing ends 4 residues short of the CDR3 end; the germline J gene provides the rest. Germline values: CDR1 NNHDY, CDR2 SYVADS. This CDR3 comprises 14 residues. Trimming took off 1 base at V and 1 base at J, with 6 bases between the two ends.

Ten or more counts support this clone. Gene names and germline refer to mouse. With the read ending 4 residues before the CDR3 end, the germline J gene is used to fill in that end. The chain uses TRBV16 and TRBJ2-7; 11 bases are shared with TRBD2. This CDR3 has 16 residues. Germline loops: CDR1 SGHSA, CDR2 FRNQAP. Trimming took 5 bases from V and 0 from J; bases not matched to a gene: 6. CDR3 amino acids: CASSPRLGGSSYEQYF. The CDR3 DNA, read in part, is TGTGCAAGCAGCCCTCGACTGGGGGGGAGCTCCTAT.

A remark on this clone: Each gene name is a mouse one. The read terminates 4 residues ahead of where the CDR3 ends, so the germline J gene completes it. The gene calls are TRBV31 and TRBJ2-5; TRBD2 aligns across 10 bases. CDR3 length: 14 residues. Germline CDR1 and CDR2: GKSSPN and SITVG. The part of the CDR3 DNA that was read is TGTGCCTGGAGTCTAGACTGGGGGGAAGAC. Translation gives CAWSLDWGED. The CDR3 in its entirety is CAWSLDWGEDTQYF.

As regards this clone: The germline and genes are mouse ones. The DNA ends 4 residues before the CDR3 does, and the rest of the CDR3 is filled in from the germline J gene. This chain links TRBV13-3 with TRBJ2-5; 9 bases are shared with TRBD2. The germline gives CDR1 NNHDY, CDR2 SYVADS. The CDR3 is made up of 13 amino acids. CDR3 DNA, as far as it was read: TGTGCCAGCAGTGGGACTGGGGAAGAC. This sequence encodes CASSGTGED. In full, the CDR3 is CASSGTGEDTQYF.

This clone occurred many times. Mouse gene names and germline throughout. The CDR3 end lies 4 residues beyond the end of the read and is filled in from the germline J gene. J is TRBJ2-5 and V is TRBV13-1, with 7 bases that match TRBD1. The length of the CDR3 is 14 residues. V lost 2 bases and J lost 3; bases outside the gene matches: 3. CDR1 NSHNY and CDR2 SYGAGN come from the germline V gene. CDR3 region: CASSEDRPQDTQYF. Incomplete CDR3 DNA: TGTGCCAGCAGTGAGGACAGGCCACAAGAC.

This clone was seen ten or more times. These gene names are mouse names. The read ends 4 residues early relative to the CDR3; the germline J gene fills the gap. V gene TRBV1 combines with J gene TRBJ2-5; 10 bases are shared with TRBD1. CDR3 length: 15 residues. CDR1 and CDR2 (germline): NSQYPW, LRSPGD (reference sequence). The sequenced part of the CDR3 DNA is TGCACCTGCAGTGCAGATCTGGACAGGGGGGAC. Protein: CTCSADLDRGD. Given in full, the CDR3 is CTCSADLDRGDTQYF.

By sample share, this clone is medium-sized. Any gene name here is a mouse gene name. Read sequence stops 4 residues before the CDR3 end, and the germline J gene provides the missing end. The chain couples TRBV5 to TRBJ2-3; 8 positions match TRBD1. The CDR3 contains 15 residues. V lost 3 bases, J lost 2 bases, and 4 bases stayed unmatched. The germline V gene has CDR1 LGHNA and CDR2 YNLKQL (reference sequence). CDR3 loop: CASSHRGQNAETLYF. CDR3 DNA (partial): TGTGCCAGCAGCCACAGGGGGCAGAATGCAGAA.

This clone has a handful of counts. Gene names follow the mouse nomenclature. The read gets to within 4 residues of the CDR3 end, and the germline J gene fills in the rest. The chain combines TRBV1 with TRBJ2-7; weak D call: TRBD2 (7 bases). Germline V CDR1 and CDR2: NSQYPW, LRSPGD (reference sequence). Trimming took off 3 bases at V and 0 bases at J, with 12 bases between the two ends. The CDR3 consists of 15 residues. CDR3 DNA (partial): TGCACCTGCAGTGCCCTGGGGGCCTTCTCCTAT. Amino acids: CTCSALGAFSY. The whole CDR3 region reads CTCSALGAFSYEQYF.

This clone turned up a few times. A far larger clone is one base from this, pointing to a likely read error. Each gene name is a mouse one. The CDR3 sequence: CASSLDRGAETLYF. The sequenced CDR3 bases are TGTGCAAGCAGCTTGGACAGGGGTGCAGAA. The chain links TRBV16 to TRBJ2-3; 8 bases are shared with TRBD1. The DNA ends 4 residues before the CDR3 does, and the rest of the CDR3 is filled in from the germline J gene. Germline CDR1 reads SGHSA; CDR2 reads FRNQAP. This CDR3 comprises 14 residues. V lost 3 bases, J lost 1 base, and 0 bases stayed unmatched.

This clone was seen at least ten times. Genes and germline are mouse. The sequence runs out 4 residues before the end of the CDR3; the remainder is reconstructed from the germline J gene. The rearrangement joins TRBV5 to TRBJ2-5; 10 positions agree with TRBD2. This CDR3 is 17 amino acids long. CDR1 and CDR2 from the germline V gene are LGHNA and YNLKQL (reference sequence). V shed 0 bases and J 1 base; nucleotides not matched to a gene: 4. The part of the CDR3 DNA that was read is TGTGCCAGCAGCCAAGATTACTGGGGGGGTGACCAAGAC. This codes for CASSQDYWGGDQD. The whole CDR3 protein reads CASSQDYWGGDQDTQYF.

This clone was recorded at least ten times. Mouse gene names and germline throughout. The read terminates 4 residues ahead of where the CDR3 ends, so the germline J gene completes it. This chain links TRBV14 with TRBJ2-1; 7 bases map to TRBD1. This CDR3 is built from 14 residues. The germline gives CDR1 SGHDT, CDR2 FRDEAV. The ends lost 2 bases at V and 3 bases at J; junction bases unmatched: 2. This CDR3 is CASSLQGLYAEQFF. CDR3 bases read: TGTGCCAGCAGTTTACAGGGGCTCTATGCT.

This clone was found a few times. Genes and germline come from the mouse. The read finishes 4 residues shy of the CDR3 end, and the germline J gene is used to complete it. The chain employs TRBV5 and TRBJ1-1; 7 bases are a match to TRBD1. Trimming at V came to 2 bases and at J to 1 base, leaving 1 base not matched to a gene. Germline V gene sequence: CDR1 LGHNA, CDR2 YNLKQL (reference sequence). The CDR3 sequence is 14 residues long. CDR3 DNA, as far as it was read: TGTGCCAGCAGCCAAACAGGGGTGAACACA. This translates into CASSQTGVNT. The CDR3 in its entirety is CASSQTGVNTEVFF.

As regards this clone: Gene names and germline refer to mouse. This CDR3 reads CASGDGPGQQDTQYF. The part of the CDR3 DNA that was read is TGTGCCAGCGGTGATGGACCGGGACAGCAAGAC. The chain combines TRBV13-2 with TRBJ2-5, with 7 bases matching TRBD1. With the read ending 4 residues before the CDR3 end, the germline J gene is used to fill in that end. The CDR3 has 15 residues. The ends lost 0 bases at V and 3 bases at J; junction bases unmatched: 4. Germline CDR1 is NNHNN and CDR2 is SYGAGS (reference sequence).

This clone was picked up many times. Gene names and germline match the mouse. The CDR3 bases that were read are TGTGCCAGCAGTGATCGACAGGGGGGTAGTCAAAAC. It specifies CASSDRQGGSQN. The complete CDR3 protein is CASSDRQGGSQNTLYF. V is TRBV13-3 and J is TRBJ2-4, with 9 bases matching TRBD1. The sequence runs out 4 residues before the end of the CDR3; the remainder is reconstructed from the germline J gene. Germline V gene sequence: CDR1 NNHDY, CDR2 SYVADS. The CDR3 is made up of 16 amino acids. After removal of 1 base from V and 0 bases from J, the junction contained 3 bases not matched to a gene.

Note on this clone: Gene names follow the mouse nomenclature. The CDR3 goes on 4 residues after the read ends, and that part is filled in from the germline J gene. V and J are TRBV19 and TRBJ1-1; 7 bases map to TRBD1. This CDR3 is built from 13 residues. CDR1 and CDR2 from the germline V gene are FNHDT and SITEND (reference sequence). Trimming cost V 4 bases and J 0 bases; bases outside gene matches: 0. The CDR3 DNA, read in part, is TGTGCCAGCAGTGGACAGGCAAACACA. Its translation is CASSGQANT. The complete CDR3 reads CASSGQANTEVFF.

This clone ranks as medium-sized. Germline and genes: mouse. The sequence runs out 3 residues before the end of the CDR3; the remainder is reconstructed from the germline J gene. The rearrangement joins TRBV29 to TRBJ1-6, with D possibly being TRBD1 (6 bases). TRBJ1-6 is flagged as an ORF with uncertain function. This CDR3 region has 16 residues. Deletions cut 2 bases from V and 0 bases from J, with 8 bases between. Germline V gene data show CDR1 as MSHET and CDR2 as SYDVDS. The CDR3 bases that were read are TGTGCTAGCAGTTTAGGGGACAATTCCTATAATTCGCCC. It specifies CASSLGDNSYNSP. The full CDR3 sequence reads CASSLGDNSYNSPLYF.

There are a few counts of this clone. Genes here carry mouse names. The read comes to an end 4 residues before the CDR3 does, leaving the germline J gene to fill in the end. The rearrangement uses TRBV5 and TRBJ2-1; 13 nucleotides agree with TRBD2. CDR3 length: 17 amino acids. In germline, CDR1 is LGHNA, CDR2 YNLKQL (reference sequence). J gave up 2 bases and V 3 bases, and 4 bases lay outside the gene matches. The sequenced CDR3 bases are TGTGCCAGCAGCCATCCGGGACTGGGGGGGGACTATGCT. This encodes CASSHPGLGGDYA. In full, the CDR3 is CASSHPGLGGDYAEQFF.

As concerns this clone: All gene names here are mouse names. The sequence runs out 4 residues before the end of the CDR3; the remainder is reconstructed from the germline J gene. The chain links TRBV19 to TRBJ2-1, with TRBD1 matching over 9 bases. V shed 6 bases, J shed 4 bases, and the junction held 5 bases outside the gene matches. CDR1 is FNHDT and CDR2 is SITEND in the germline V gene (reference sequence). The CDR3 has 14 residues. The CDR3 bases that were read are TGTGCCAGCACCCCGGGACAGGGATATGCT. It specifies CASTPGQGYA. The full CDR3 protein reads CASTPGQGYAEQFF.

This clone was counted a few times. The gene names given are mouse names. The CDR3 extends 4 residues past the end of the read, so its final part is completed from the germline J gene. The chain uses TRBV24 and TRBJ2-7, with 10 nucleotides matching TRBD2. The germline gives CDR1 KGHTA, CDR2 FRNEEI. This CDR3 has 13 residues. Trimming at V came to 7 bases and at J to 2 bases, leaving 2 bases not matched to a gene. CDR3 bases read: TGTGCCAGCATAGGGACTGGGGCCTAT. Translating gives CASIGTGAY. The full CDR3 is CASIGTGAYEQYF.

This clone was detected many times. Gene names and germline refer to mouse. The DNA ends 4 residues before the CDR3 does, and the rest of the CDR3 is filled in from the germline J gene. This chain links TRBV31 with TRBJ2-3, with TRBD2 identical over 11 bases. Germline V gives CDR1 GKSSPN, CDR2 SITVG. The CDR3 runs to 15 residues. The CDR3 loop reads CAWSPGLGVGETLYF. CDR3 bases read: TGTGCCTGGAGCCCGGGACTGGGGGTTGGAGAA.